The clone carrying this T cell receptor beta chain showed up many times. Its antigen is currently unknown. The source material, RNA transcripts, was used to amplify TCR beta CDR3 regions. Researchers ran a first-round RT-PCR on the TCR CDR3 using the HTBI primer set. TCRdb analysed the multiplex PCR reads with MiXCR anew, one entry per CDR3 protein. This table holds approximately 400,000 distinct CDR3 sequences, about 14% found once. The sample belongs to a study of T cells in Graves' hyperthyroidism and ophthalmopathy. Study-wide background: Peripheral blood was obtained at initial diagnosis, preceding any treatment. General observations from the study: Most thyroid clonotypes expanded above 0.001 were also detected in blood.

With 6 bases removed from V and 8 bases from J, the gap between germline ends came to 16 bases. CDR3 length: 13 amino acids. Sequenced input: blood. The clonotype was recovered from a woman in her 30s with Graves' ophthalmopathy. V usage is TRBV12-3 or TRBV12-4 and J usage is TRBJ1-2; possible D gene TRBD1, 6 bases. The CDR3 is CASRSYRGGGYTF. The DNA for the CDR3 is TGTGCCAGCAGATCATATCGGGGGGGCGGCTACACCTTC.